This passage covers 17 T cell receptor beta chains from one sample sequenced in a study of T cells in narcolepsy (dated by TCRdb to the late 2010s). Library preparation employed the immunoSEQ multiplex PCR assay. Drawn from immuneACCESS, this table holds only the in-frame rearrangements with V and J called that TCRdb kept. Clones are partly lost; checked studies trace under half to an unresolved V gene and leave the rest unexplained. The sample profile shows about 2,500 clones; around 28% of them were found once. Of the sample, about 4.5% falls within the top ten clones. Their specific antigens are unknown. The specimen was cultured CD4+ T cells from cerebrospinal fluid. These receptors were taken from a human donor with narcolepsy.

This clone is classed as medium-sized. The chain links TRBV4-1 to TRBJ2-7; D perhaps matches TRBD1 (6 bases). Germline V gives CDR1 MGHRA, CDR2 YSYEKL. Trimming left V 0 bases short and J 7 bases short, with 16 bases between. This CDR3 is built from 15 residues. CDR3 nucleotides: TGCGCCAGCAGCCAAGAAGAGCAGGGGACGAGGGAGCAGTACTTC. Translating it yields CASSQEEQGTREQYF.

V usage is TRBV10-3 and J usage is TRBJ2-5, with unresolved D. The J call is uncertain, as TRBJ2-7 better fits the DNA end. In germline, CDR1 is ENHRY, CDR2 SYGVKD. The CDR3 totals 12 residues. The CDR3 nucleotides are TGTGCCATCAGTGAGTCGTGGTGCGAGCAGTACTTC. Translation: CAISESWCEQYF.

The table lists this clone with a few counts. This chain uses TRBV10-3 with TRBJ1-1; no clear D gene. Germline CDR1 reads ENHRY; CDR2 reads SYGVKD. The CDR3 has 14 residues. V lost 6 bases and J 3 bases, leaving 14 bases between the germline ends. The CDR3 protein is CAIRRDVGDTEAFF. CDR3 DNA: TGTGCCATCAGGAGAGACGTTGGGGACACTGAAGCTTTCTTT.

This clone has more than one count but fewer than ten. The gene calls are TRBV19 and TRBJ2-6; TRBD1 aligns across 7 bases. The CDR3 has 15 residues. Trimming cost V 8 bases and J 4 bases; bases outside gene matches: 8. From germline, CDR1 is LNHDA and CDR2 SQIVND (reference sequence). The CDR3 sequence: CASLRQGAGANVLTF. CDR3 nucleotides: TGTGCCAGTCTCCGACAGGGTGCCGGGGCCAACGTCCTGACTTTC. The full variable domain, with the rest looked up from reference TRBV19 and TRBJ2-6, is DGGITQSPKYLFRKEGQNVTLSCEQNLNHDAMYWYRQDPGQGLRLIYYSQIVNDFQKGDIAEGYSVSREKKESFPLTVTSAQKNPTAFYLCASLRQGAGANVLTFGAGSRLTVL.

This clone has a single count. The genes are TRBV7-2 and TRBJ2-1; D ambiguous. Germline CDR1 reads SGHTA; CDR2 reads FQGNSA. V lost 3 bases and J lost 8, with 8 bases in between. The CDR3 runs to 12 residues. CDR3 sequence reads: CASSLSRHEQFF. The DNA for the CDR3 is TGTGCCAGCAGCTTGTCTAGGCATGAGCAGTTCTTC.

This clone is judged medium-sized. The rearrangement uses TRBV4-1 and TRBJ1-5; no clear D. V dropped 0 bases and J dropped 1 base, with 7 bases sitting between them. The CDR3 loop spans 15 amino acids. Germline V gives CDR1 MGHRA, CDR2 YSYEKL. The CDR3 loop is CASSQEGVSNQPQHF. The CDR3 DNA reads TGCGCCAGCAGCCAAGAGGGAGTCAGCAATCAGCCCCAGCATTTT.

V usage is TRBV7-9 and J usage is TRBJ1-4, with D possibly matching TRBD1 (5 bases). CDR1 is SEHNR and CDR2 is FQNEAQ in the germline V gene (reference sequence). V dropped 1 base and J dropped 8 bases, with 14 bases sitting between them. The CDR3 is 15 residues long. The DNA of the CDR3 is TGTGCCAGCAGCTTAGGGGGCAACCGGGTGGAAAAACTGTTTTTT. It is translated as CASSLGGNRVEKLFF.

The chain uses TRBV11-2 and TRBJ1-6; D might be TRBD1 (6 bases). The germline V and J ends were trimmed by 5 bases and 7 bases, with 21 bases remaining between them. This CDR3 region has 17 residues. Germline V gene data show CDR1 as SGHAT and CDR2 as FQNNGV. For the CDR3, the DNA is TGTGCCAGCAGCCTTCAAGGGACAAACGCGGTAAATTCACCCCTCCACTTT. It yields the protein CASSLQGTNAVNSPLHF.

This chain uses TRBV30 with TRBJ1-5; no definite D call. CDR1 GTSNPN and CDR2 SVGIG come from the germline V gene (reference sequence). The CDR3 contains 13 residues. Between the trimmed V and J ends, which lost 0 bases and 5 bases, there was a span of 8 bases. DNA of the CDR3: TGTGCCTGGAGTGTGCAAAGTGATCAGCCCCAGCATTTT. Translated: CAWSVQSDQPQHF.

J is TRBJ1-2 and V is TRBV5-8; D is undetermined. Germline-derived CDR1 and CDR2 are SGHTS and YDEGEE. Trimming took off 0 bases at V and 4 bases at J, with 16 bases between the two ends. This CDR3 contains 16 residues. DNA of the CDR3: TGTGCCAGCAGCTTGGACACCCCATCTCTGGGCTATGGCTACACCTTC. The encoded protein is CASSLDTPSLGYGYTF.

This clone is large within its sample. V is TRBV19 and J is TRBJ2-7, with TRBD1 matching over 7 bases. V lost 3 bases and J lost 3; bases outside the gene matches: 5. The CDR3 sequence is 14 residues long. Germline V gene sequence: CDR1 LNHDA, CDR2 SQIVND (reference sequence). In nucleotides, the CDR3 is TGTGCCAGTAGTATCGCGACAGGGATCTACGAGCAGTACTTC. It translates to CASSIATGIYEQYF.

This clone came up a few times. This rearrangement joins TRBV6-1 to TRBJ1-2; 7 nucleotides match TRBD1. Germline V lookup: CDR1 MNHNS, CDR2 SASEGT. The junction had 6 bases not matched to a gene; V was cut back by 2 bases and J by 3 bases. This CDR3 contains 15 residues. The CDR3 reads CASSEPDRRYYGYTF. CDR3 bases: TGTGCCAGCAGTGAACCGGACAGGAGATACTATGGCTACACCTTC.

The chain employs TRBV10-3 and TRBJ1-2, with D possibly matching TRBD1 (5 bases). There are 16 residues in the CDR3. CDR1 and CDR2 from the germline V gene are ENHRY and SYGVKD. Trimming took 0 bases from V and 2 from J, leaving 13 bases between them. The CDR3 DNA reads as TGTGCCATCAGTGAGTCGAAGTCGAGACAGAACTATGGCTACACCTTC. This translates into CAISESKSRQNYGYTF.

This clone is medium-sized within its sample. V and J are TRBV30 and TRBJ2-7; weak D call: TRBD2 (6 bases). Germline V gene lookup returns CDR1 GTSNPN and CDR2 SVGIG (reference sequence). V was shortened by 2 bases and J by 7 bases, with 12 bases between the two germline ends. This CDR3 spans 12 amino acids. The CDR3 loop is CAWSFLGGEQYF. The CDR3 DNA follows: TGTGCCTGGAGTTTTCTGGGGGGAGAGCAGTACTTC.

V usage is TRBV10-2 and J usage is TRBJ2-7, with D unclear. Per germline, CDR1 WSHSY and CDR2 SAAADI. This CDR3 region has 11 residues. Trimming shortened V by 6 bases and J by 8 bases, and 11 bases separated the two germline ends. The CDR3: CASSAAQQQYF. CDR3 DNA sequence: TGCGCCAGCAGCGCCGCACAGCAGCAGTACTTC.

This clone is medium-sized (0.01 to 0.1%) by share. The rearrangement links TRBV6-6 to TRBJ2-1; D possibly corresponds to TRBD2 (6 bases). V gave up 10 bases and J gave up 8 bases, with 27 bases separating them. Germline V gene lookup returns CDR1 MNHNY and CDR2 SVGAGI (reference sequence). The CDR3 loop spans 16 amino acids. The CDR3 DNA reads as TGTGCCACCGCACGAGCCGGGACGGGGGTTTTGGATGAGCAGTTCTTC. Encoded protein: CATARAGTGVLDEQFF.

This CDR3 is CASSGVYECRKTYGYTF. The CDR3 nucleotides read TGTGCCAGCAGCGGTGTTTATGAGTGCCGAAAGACCTATGGCTACACCTTC. The chain has TRBV7-7 and TRBJ1-2; D gene ambiguous. From germline, CDR1 is SSHAT and CDR2 FNYEAQ (reference sequence). This CDR3 region has 17 residues. The germline V and J ends were trimmed by 5 bases and 4 bases, with 23 bases remaining between them.